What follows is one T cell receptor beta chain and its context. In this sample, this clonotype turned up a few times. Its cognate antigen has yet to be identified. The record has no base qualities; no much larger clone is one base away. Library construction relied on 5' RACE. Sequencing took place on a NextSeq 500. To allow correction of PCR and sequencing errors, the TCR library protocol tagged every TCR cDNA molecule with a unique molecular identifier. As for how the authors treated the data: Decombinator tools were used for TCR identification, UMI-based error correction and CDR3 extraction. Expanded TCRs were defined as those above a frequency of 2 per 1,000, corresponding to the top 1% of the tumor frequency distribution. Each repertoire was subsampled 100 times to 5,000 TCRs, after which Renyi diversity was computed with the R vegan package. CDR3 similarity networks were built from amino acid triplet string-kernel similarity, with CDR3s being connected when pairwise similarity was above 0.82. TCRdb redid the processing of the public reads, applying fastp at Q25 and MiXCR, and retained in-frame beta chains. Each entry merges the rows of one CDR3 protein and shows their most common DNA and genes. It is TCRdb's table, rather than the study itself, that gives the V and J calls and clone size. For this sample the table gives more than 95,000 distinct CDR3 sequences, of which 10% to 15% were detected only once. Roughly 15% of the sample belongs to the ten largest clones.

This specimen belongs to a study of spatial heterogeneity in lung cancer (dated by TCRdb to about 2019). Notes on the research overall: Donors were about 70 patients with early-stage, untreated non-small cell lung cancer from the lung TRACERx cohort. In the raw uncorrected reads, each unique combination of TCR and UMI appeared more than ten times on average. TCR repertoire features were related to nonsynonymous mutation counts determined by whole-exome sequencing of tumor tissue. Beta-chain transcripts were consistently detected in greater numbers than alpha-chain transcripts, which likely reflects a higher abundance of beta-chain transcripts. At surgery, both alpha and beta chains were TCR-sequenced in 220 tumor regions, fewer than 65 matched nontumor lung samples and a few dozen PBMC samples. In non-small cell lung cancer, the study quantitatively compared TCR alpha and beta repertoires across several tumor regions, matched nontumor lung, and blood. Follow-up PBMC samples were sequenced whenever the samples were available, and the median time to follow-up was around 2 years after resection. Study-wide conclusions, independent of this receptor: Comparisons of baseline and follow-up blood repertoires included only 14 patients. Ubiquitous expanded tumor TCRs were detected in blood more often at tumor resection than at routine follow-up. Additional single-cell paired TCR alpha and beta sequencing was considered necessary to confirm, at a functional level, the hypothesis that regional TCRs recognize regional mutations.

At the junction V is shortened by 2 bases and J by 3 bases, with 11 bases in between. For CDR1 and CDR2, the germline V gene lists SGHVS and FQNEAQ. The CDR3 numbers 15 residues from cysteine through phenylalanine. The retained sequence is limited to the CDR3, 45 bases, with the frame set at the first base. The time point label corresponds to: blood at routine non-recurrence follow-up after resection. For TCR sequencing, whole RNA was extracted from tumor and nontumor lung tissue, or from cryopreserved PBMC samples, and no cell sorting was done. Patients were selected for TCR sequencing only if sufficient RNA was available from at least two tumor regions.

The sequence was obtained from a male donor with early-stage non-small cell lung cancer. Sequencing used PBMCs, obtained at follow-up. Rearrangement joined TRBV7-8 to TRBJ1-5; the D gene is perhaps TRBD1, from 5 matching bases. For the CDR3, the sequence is CASSLIQVTNQPQHF. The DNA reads TGTGCCAGCAGCTTAATACAGGTCACCAATCAGCCCCAGCATTTT.